Listed here are 21 T cell receptor beta chains from one sample, sequenced in a study of blood T cell repertoires in COVID-19. The protocol was immunoSEQ multiplex PCR, while the TCRdb copy is restricted to in-frame clones and leaves out a portion. This sample carries 150,000 or so clones, about 89% of them seen once, and the ten largest clones take around 6.1%. The material sequenced was peripheral blood. These receptor sequences come from an elderly man with acute or convalescent COVID-19.

This clone was counted between two and nine times. This chain joins TRBV4-2 and TRBJ2-1; no definite D call. CDR3 length: 13 amino acids. V lost 0 bases and J lost 9, with 9 bases in between. CDR1 and CDR2 from the germline V gene are LGHNA and YNFKEQ. Here the CDR3 reads CASSQDQVGEQFF. The CDR3 region has the DNA TGTGCCAGCAGCCAAGATCAGGTCGGTGAGCAGTTCTTC.

This chain uses TRBV23-1 with TRBJ1-5, with 8 nucleotides matching TRBD1. TRBV23-1 is an ORF; its function is uncertain. The CDR3 length is 13 residues. Unmatched junction bases numbered 6, after V lost 8 bases and J lost 6 bases. CDR3 loop: CASAPGGGQPQHF. The CDR3 region has the DNA TGCGCCAGCGCCCCAGGGGGCGGTCAGCCCCAGCATTTT.

The chain joins TRBV9 to TRBJ1-4; the D is unclear. Germline V CDR1 and CDR2: SGDLS, YYNGEE. The CDR3 is 14 residues long. V was trimmed by 0 bases and J by 0 bases, leaving 3 bases between them. The DNA for the CDR3 is TGTGCCAGCAGCGTAGCAGCAACTAATGAAAAACTGTTTTTT. It specifies CASSVAATNEKLFF.

The chain carries TRBV30 and TRBJ1-2; 7 bases match TRBD1. There are 18 residues in the CDR3. The germline V gene encodes CDR1 GTSNPN and CDR2 SVGIG (reference sequence). Trimming removed 0 bases from V and 9 bases from J; junction bases left unmatched: 22. DNA for the CDR3: TGTGCCTGGAGTGTACGTGGGGCAGGGGGAACCTCTTTATGGAGCTACACCTTC. This gives the protein CAWSVRGAGGTSLWSYTF.

The chain recombines TRBV29-1 with TRBJ2-1, with 13 bases aligning to TRBD2. This CDR3 contains 15 residues. Trimming took 7 bases from V and 6 from J; bases not matched to a gene: 9. Germline-derived CDR1 and CDR2 are SQVTM and ANQGSEA. The chain's CDR3 is CSGGLAGALGNEQFF. DNA of the CDR3: TGCAGCGGCGGACTAGCGGGGGCCCTCGGCAATGAGCAGTTCTTC.

The CDR3 reads CASSRRQSSYEQYF. CDR3 DNA: TGTGCCAGCAGCCGGAGACAGAGCTCCTACGAGCAGTACTTC. V is TRBV7-8 and J is TRBJ2-7, with D possibly TRBD1 on 5 matching bases. Trimming shortened V by 5 bases and J by 0 bases, and 11 bases separated the two germline ends. The CDR3 is made up of 14 amino acids. Germline V gives CDR1 SGHVS, CDR2 FQNEAQ.

The chain uses TRBV6-5 and TRBJ2-5, with D hard to call. The V gene lost 3 bases and the J gene lost 0 bases, with 5 bases spanning the gap. The CDR3 consists of 13 residues. Germline values: CDR1 MNHEY, CDR2 SVGAGI. CDR3 sequence (DNA): TGTGCCAGCAGTTATGAGTACCAAGAGACCCAGTACTTC. The encoded protein is CASSYEYQETQYF.

The chain recombines TRBV7-9 with TRBJ1-4; TRBD1 matches 7 bases. J was trimmed by 11 bases and V by 5 bases; bases with no gene match: 5. Germline lookup yields CDR1 SEHNR and CDR2 FQNEAQ (reference sequence). The CDR3 is 12 amino acids. The CDR3: CASSPETGKLFF. In DNA, the CDR3 is TGTGCCAGCAGCCCAGAGACAGGGAAACTGTTTTTT.

The CDR3 DNA reads as TGTGCCAGCAGCTTAACTGGGGGGAGGCGTCCAGATACGCAGTATTTT. Translating gives CASSLTGGRRPDTQYF. The genes are TRBV7-3 and TRBJ2-3; the D gene is possibly TRBD2 (6 bases). Trimming stripped 0 bases from V and 4 bases from J, with 14 bases between. The germline V gene encodes CDR1 SGHTA and CDR2 FQGTGA. The CDR3 length is 16 residues.

This chain links TRBV11-3 with TRBJ2-3, with TRBD2 identical over 7 bases. This CDR3 region has 16 residues. J lost 4 bases, V lost 1 base, and 8 bases had no gene match. Germline V gene data show CDR1 as SGHNT and CDR2 as YENEEA. CDR3 loop: CASSLGGGSPADTQYF. In DNA, the CDR3 is TGTGCCAGCAGCTTAGGGGGCGGGAGCCCCGCAGATACGCAGTATTTT.

This chain links TRBV28 with TRBJ1-4; the D is unclear. The CDR3 covers 13 residues. V dropped 3 bases and J dropped 8 bases, with 10 bases sitting between them. In germline, CDR1 is MDHEN, CDR2 SYDVKM. CDR3 in DNA: TGTGCCAGCAGTTTTGGTACCCGGGAAAAACTGTTTTTT. Residues: CASSFGTREKLFF.

This clone has just a few counts. Sequence at one end of the junction differs from germline and may be a read error. The chain couples TRBV7-7 to TRBJ2-1; the D gene is possibly TRBD2 (6 bases). Germline V gene data show CDR1 as SSHAT and CDR2 as FNYEAQ (reference sequence). This CDR3 region has 15 residues. This CDR3 is CASSLALTGDNEQFF. The DNA for the CDR3 is TGTGCTAGCAGCTTAGCATTAACGGGAGACAATGAGCAGTTCTTC.

The rearrangement uses TRBV27 and TRBJ2-6; possible D gene TRBD1, 6 bases. Germline V gene sequence: CDR1 MNHEY, CDR2 SMNVEV (reference sequence). V shed 8 bases and J shed 0 bases, with 17 bases lying between them. CDR3 size: 17 residues. The CDR3 DNA sequence: TGTGCCAGCGGACTTCAGGGGACCCTCTCTGGGGCCAACGTCCTGACTTTC. It encodes CASGLQGTLSGANVLTF.

This clone was recorded a few times. This rearrangement joins TRBV7-2 to TRBJ2-4; 7 positions agree with TRBD1. The junction had 3 bases not matched to a gene; V was cut back by 1 base and J by 0 bases. Germline V gives CDR1 SGHTA, CDR2 FQGNSA. CDR3 length equals 16 residues. This CDR3 reads CASSLGQGLAKNIQYF. The DNA for the CDR3 is TGTGCCAGCAGCTTAGGACAGGGCCTAGCCAAAAACATTCAGTACTTC.

The chain is built from TRBV15 and TRBJ2-7; 9 positions agree with TRBD1. V was pared by 3 bases and J by 6 bases, with 6 bases of the junction left unmatched. Per germline, CDR1 LNHNV and CDR2 YYDKDF (reference sequence). This CDR3 comprises 14 residues. The CDR3: CATSRDRGLGEQYF. The CDR3 DNA follows: TGTGCCACCAGCAGGGACAGGGGATTGGGCGAGCAGTACTTC.

V is TRBV2 and J is TRBJ1-1; D remains ambiguous. CDR1 is SNHLY, CDR2 FYNNEI, per germline. With 1 base removed from V and 0 bases from J, the gap between germline ends came to 9 bases. The CDR3 runs 15 residues. The DNA for the CDR3 is TGTGCCAGCAGTGAAGATTCCGGGGTGAACACTGAAGCTTTCTTT. It is translated as CASSEDSGVNTEAFF. Drawing the rest from reference TRBV2 and TRBJ1-1, the complete variable domain is EPEVTQTPSHQVTQMGQEVILRCVPISNHLYFYWYRQILGQKVEFLVSFYNNEISEKSEIFDDQFSVERPDGSNFTLKIRSTKLEDSAMYFCASSEDSGVNTEAFFGQGTRLTVV.

The chain links TRBV3-1 (or the pseudogene TRBV3-2) to TRBJ1-6; 7 nucleotides agree with TRBD1. Germline-derived CDR1 and CDR2 are LGHDT and YNNKEL (reference sequence). The CDR3 sequence is 17 residues long. V dropped 4 bases and J dropped 9; count of bases not matched to a gene: 15. In DNA form, the CDR3 reads TGTGCCAGCAGCCTAGAAGGGACAGCTTACCCCCTTTCACCCCTCCACTTT. Translated: CASSLEGTAYPLSPLHF.

This clone came up once. J is TRBJ1-2 and V is TRBV20-1; D ambiguous. V was clipped by 3 bases and J by 7 bases, with 15 bases between them. The CDR3 totals 13 residues. The germline V gene has CDR1 DFQATT and CDR2 SNEGSKA (reference sequence). The CDR3 coding sequence is TGCAGTGCTAGTGGCGGCGCAGCGGGTGGCTACACCTTC. Its protein product is CSASGGAAGGYTF.

The V gene is TRBV6-6, the J gene TRBJ1-4; D not resolved. Trimming cost V 4 bases and J 8 bases, with 14 bases left between them. Germline loops: CDR1 MNHNY, CDR2 SVGAGI (reference sequence). This CDR3 is 14 amino acids long. CDR3 sequence (DNA): TGTGCCAGCAGTTCCCTCCTAATGGGCGAAAAACTGTTTTTT. This codes for CASSSLLMGEKLFF.

This clone was detected only once. The genes are TRBV18 and TRBJ1-5; D is uncertain. The CDR3 has 14 residues. V was trimmed by 2 bases and J by 4 bases, leaving 9 bases between them. Looked up from germline, CDR1 is KGHSH and CDR2 is LQKENI. As DNA, the CDR3 is TGTGCCAGCTCACCAACCGACAAAAATCAGCCCCAGCATTTT. This sequence encodes CASSPTDKNQPQHF.

This clone showed up just once. The chain is built from TRBV7-9 and TRBJ2-3, with a possible D match to TRBD1 (6 bases). This CDR3 is built from 14 residues. CDR1 is SEHNR, CDR2 FQNEAQ, per germline (reference sequence). The V end was cut by 0 bases, the J end by 4 bases, with 8 bases between. This CDR3 reads CASSLAGAADTQYF. The CDR3 DNA follows: TGTGCCAGCAGCTTAGCGGGGGCGGCAGATACGCAGTATTTT.